The 22 T cell receptor beta chains below all came from one sample that was sequenced in a study of Graves' ophthalmopathy and Graves' hyperthyroidism. RNA transcripts were the source from which TCR beta CDR3 regions were amplified. HTBI primers were employed in first-round RT-PCR, then a second-round multiplex PCR followed. A single record per CDR3 protein comes from TCRdb applying MiXCR to the multiplex PCR reads. The data show around 1,000,000 distinct CDR3 sequences, about 38% seen once. The sequenced material came from peripheral blood or thyroid tissue (not recorded which). The receptors shown here come from an adult man with Graves' hyperthyroidism.

This clonotype was seen a handful of times. The chain carries TRBV25-1 and TRBJ1-2; D ambiguous. Trimming left V 8 bases short and J 4 bases short, with 17 bases between. The germline CDR1 and CDR2 sequences are MGHDK and SYGVNS. The CDR3 is 14 amino acids. DNA of the CDR3: TGTGCCAGCGTTTTGGGAGCCGATCTCTATGGCTACACCTTC. Protein sequence: CASVLGADLYGYTF.

This chain connects TRBV7-3 to TRBJ2-7; D possibly uses TRBD1 or TRBD2 (6 bases each). The CDR3 is 18 residues long. Germline V gene lookup returns CDR1 SGHTA and CDR2 FQGTGA. The V and J ends lost 5 bases and 5 bases respectively, with 28 bases between them. CDR3 coding DNA: TGTGCCAGCAGCATCACAGGGTGGGAGGCTAGAATTTCTGACGAGCAGTACTTC. As protein: CASSITGWEARISDEQYF.

Many counts were recorded for this clonotype. The genes are TRBV29-1 and TRBJ1-2; TRBD1 matches at 8 bases. The junction had 10 bases not matched to a gene; V was cut back by 6 bases and J by 4 bases. Germline V gene sequence: CDR1 SQVTM, CDR2 ANQGSEA. The CDR3 length is 14 residues. As DNA, the CDR3 is TGCAGCGTGATCCTAGACAGGGGCGCCTATGGCTACACCTTC. Its translation is CSVILDRGAYGYTF.

This clonotype was detected only a few times. At one of its ends the junction is not consistent with the germline gene, which may arise from a read error. The V and J genes are TRBV10-3 and TRBJ2-5; D is ambiguous. The CDR3 totals 14 residues. The germline V gene encodes CDR1 ENHRY and CDR2 SYGVKD. CDR3 amino acids: CASSYALSQETQYF. The CDR3 DNA is TGTGCCAGCAGTTACGCGCTTTCTCAAGAGACCCAGTACTTC.

This chain links TRBV7-9 with TRBJ1-2; D gene ambiguous. CDR3 length: 20 amino acids. Trimming removed 3 bases at V and 1 base at J, with 27 bases between. Germline V gene lookup returns CDR1 SEHNR and CDR2 FQNEAQ (reference sequence). The CDR3 loop reads CASSFVGSSGKFYFNYGYTF. Written as DNA, the CDR3 is TGTGCCAGCAGCTTCGTGGGGTCCTCTGGAAAGTTCTATTTTAACTATGGCTACACCTTC. Filled out from reference TRBV7-9 and TRBJ1-2, the complete variable domain reads DTGVSQNPRHKITKRGQNVTFRCDPISEHNRLYWYRQTLGQGPEFLTYFQNEAQLEKSRLLSDRFSAERPKGSFSTLEIQRTEQGDSAMYLCASSFVGSSGKFYFNYGYTFGSGTRLTVV.

J is TRBJ1-2 and V is TRBV29-1; 11 nucleotides agree with TRBD1. V dropped 7 bases and J dropped 0; count of bases not matched to a gene: 7. The CDR3 is 15 amino acids. Germline CDR1 is SQVTM and CDR2 is ANQGSEA. CDR3 DNA sequence: TGCAGCGCTAAGGGACAGGGGGAGGCTAACTATGGCTACACCTTC. Translating it yields CSAKGQGEANYGYTF.

V usage is TRBV27 and J usage is TRBJ1-1; D ambiguous. Germline CDR1 and CDR2: MNHEY and SMNVEV (reference sequence). Trimming pared 5 bases from V and 0 bases from J, leaving 13 bases between. The length of the CDR3 is 15 residues. The CDR3 bases are TGTGCCAGCAGTGCCAACCCTACAGTGAACACTGAAGCTTTCTTT. Translation: CASSANPTVNTEAFF.

This clonotype occurred many times. The chain has TRBV12-3 or TRBV12-4 and TRBJ1-1, with TRBD1 identical over 7 bases. Unmatched junction bases numbered 6, after V lost 6 bases and J lost 5 bases. The CDR3 extends over 13 amino acids. The CDR3 protein is CASRPTGYTEAFF. Written as DNA, the CDR3 is TGTGCCAGCAGACCGACAGGGTATACTGAAGCTTTCTTT.

The chain couples TRBV30 to TRBJ1-1, with a possible D match to TRBD1 (6 bases). V was clipped by 1 base and J by 10 bases, with 13 bases between them. Germline loops: CDR1 GTSNPN, CDR2 SVGIG (reference sequence). The CDR3 consists of 12 residues. CDR3 in amino acids: CAWSATGFGAFF. As DNA, the CDR3 is TGTGCCTGGAGTGCCACAGGGTTCGGAGCTTTCTTT.

The chain combines TRBV28 with TRBJ1-1, with no clear D. Germline V gene sequence: CDR1 MDHEN, CDR2 SYDVKM. This CDR3 comprises 12 residues. Trimming took 1 base from V and 8 from J, leaving 8 bases between them. The CDR3 sequence: CASSLYKVEAFF. DNA of the CDR3: TGTGCCAGCAGTTTATACAAGGTGGAAGCTTTCTTT.

This sequence joins TRBV7-2 and TRBJ1-6; tentatively, D is TRBD1 (5 bases). This CDR3 has 16 amino acids. Trimming pared 0 bases from V and 9 bases from J, leaving 15 bases between. Germline CDR1 and CDR2: SGHTA and FQGNSA. DNA for the CDR3: TGTGCCAGCAGCTTAGCTCGGGGGGTGACTGGTTCACCCCTCCACTTT. Protein sequence: CASSLARGVTGSPLHF.

V and J are TRBV29-1 and TRBJ1-1; D uncertain. This CDR3 has 14 residues. Germline CDR1 is SQVTM and CDR2 is ANQGSEA. Trimming removed 3 bases from V and 0 bases from J, with 11 bases in between. The CDR3 spells CSVEGSSMNTEAFF. CDR3 nucleotide sequence: TGCAGCGTTGAGGGCAGCTCAATGAACACTGAAGCTTTCTTT.

The genes are TRBV20-1 and TRBJ2-7; 9 bases fit TRBD2. V gave up 5 bases and J gave up 7 bases; unmatched junction bases: 6. The CDR3 contains 12 residues. Germline CDR1 and CDR2: DFQATT and SNEGSKA (reference sequence). CDR3 nucleotides: TGCAGTGCTGGCGGGGGGGTAAGTGAGCAGTACTTC. Its protein is CSAGGGVSEQYF.

The count of this clonotype is one. This may stem from a read error, because a much larger clone lies one nucleotide away. The rearrangement uses TRBV19 and TRBJ1-3, with unresolved D. Looked up from germline, CDR1 is LNHDA and CDR2 is SQIVND (reference sequence). This CDR3 region has 16 residues. DNA for the CDR3: TGTGCCAGTACCCTGCAACGGGAGACCATAGGAAACGCCATATATTTT. Translated: CASTLQRETIGNAIYF.

V gene TRBV6-5 combines with J gene TRBJ1-5; D not resolved. The CDR3 sequence is 10 residues long. The ends were cut back, 6 bases at V and 14 bases at J, with 11 bases in the middle. Germline values: CDR1 MNHEY, CDR2 SVGAGI. This CDR3 reads CASRNKYEHF. Written as DNA, the CDR3 is TGTGCCAGCAGGAATAAGTACGAGCATTTT.

This clonotype was seen only once. The chain carries TRBV24-1 and TRBJ1-5; 7 bases match TRBD1. From germline, CDR1 is KGHDR and CDR2 SFDVKD. The CDR3 extends over 14 amino acids. After removal of 4 bases from V and 7 bases from J, the junction contained 6 bases not matched to a gene. CDR3 residues: CATSDPTGDQPQHF. CDR3 sequence (DNA): TGTGCCACCAGTGACCCCACAGGGGACCAGCCCCAGCATTTT.

The chain couples TRBV6-1 to TRBJ2-6; D is unresolved. The CDR3 has 14 amino acids. Germline-derived CDR1 and CDR2 are MNHNS and SASEGT. V was pared by 6 bases and J by 4 bases, with 10 bases between. The DNA for the CDR3 is TGTGCCAGCAGACTACAATCGGGGGCCAACGTCCTGACTTTC. It codes for CASRLQSGANVLTF.

This clonotype was recorded at least ten times. The CDR3 DNA reads as TGTGCCAGCAGTGAGGAGGGGCCGTACGAGCAGTACTTC. It translates to CASSEEGPYEQYF. The chain joins TRBV6-1 to TRBJ2-7, with D tentatively TRBD2 (6 bases). The CDR3 consists of 13 residues. V was cut by 3 bases and J by 4 bases, with 10 bases left in between. The germline V gene encodes CDR1 MNHNS and CDR2 SASEGT.

Note on this clonotype: A read error may produce the germline difference seen at one junction end. This chain joins TRBV19 and TRBJ2-5; TRBD1 aligns across 10 bases. The CDR3 has 10 amino acids. Germline loops: CDR1 LNHDA, CDR2 SQIVND (reference sequence). DNA for the CDR3: TGTGCCAGTAGGGCTGGGACAGGGGACTTC. Translating gives CASRAGTGDF.

The sample holds many counts of this clonotype. The chain employs TRBV9 and TRBJ2-7; D gene unclear. CDR3 length: 15 amino acids. V shed 0 bases and J shed 0 bases, with 10 bases lying between them. Germline V CDR1 and CDR2: SGDLS, YYNGEE. The CDR3 region is CASSVGSATSYEQYF. CDR3 nucleotides: TGTGCCAGCAGCGTAGGGTCAGCTACCTCCTACGAGCAGTACTTC.

The rearrangement uses TRBV7-3 and TRBJ2-7, with 9 bases aligning to TRBD1. V shed 5 bases, J shed 12 bases, and the junction held 11 bases outside the gene matches. The germline V gene encodes CDR1 SGHTA and CDR2 FQGTGA. The CDR3 is 13 amino acids. CDR3: CASSRTGANQPYF. Written as DNA, the CDR3 is TGTGCCAGCAGCCGGACAGGGGCAAATCAGCCGTACTTC.

The rearrangement links TRBV14 to TRBJ2-5; TRBD1 is a possible D gene (5 bases). CDR1 is SGHDN, CDR2 FVKESK, per germline. Trimming shortened V by 0 bases and J by 3 bases, and 26 bases separated the two germline ends. CDR3 length: 20 amino acids. The CDR3 region is CASSQELLGQDDEKKETQYF. In nucleotides, the CDR3 is TGTGCCAGCAGCCAAGAATTATTGGGGCAGGATGACGAAAAAAAAGAGACCCAGTACTTC. Complete variable domain (other parts from reference TRBV14 and TRBJ2-5): EAGVTQFPSHSVIEKGQTVTLRCDPISGHDNLYWYRRVMGKEIKFLLHFVKESKQDESGMPNNRFLAERTGGTYSTLKVQPAELEDSGVYFCASSQELLGQDDEKKETQYFGPGTRLLVL.